The clone carrying this TCR beta chain was seen repeatedly, ten times or more. The antigen is undetermined. The source of the sample is a study of T cells after yellow fever vaccination. Whole-study results and caveats: Weaker, the secondary response had a peak occurring faster, on day 5 versus 15. The booster response re-showed most primary clones: more than 95% CD4, 88% CD8.

Conversion of TCR transcripts into cDNA relied on 5'RACE template switching, which added a universal primer site and UMIs. TCRdb called the 5' RACE reads again in MiXCR, with one record for every CDR3 protein. The sample yields roughly 180,000 distinct CDR3 sequences, about 6% seen once. This clonotype was sampled from a man aged 18 to 30 who received the YFV17D yellow fever vaccine. The sequenced sample was CD4+ T cells sorted from PBMCs, obtained on the day of the first yellow fever vaccination.

CDR3 sequence (DNA): TGCAGTGCCCCCTCGGGGGGCCATGAGCAGTTCTTC. The encoded protein is CSAPSGGHEQFF. V usage is TRBV20-1 and J usage is TRBJ2-1, with D possibly being TRBD2 (7 bases). Germline V CDR1 and CDR2: DFQATT, SNEGSKA (reference sequence). V was cut by 6 bases and J by 8 bases, with 14 bases left in between. The CDR3 is made up of 12 amino acids.